These 4 T cell receptor beta chains share one sample of origin, sequenced in a study of cytomegalovirus exposure and HLA in healthy donors (dated by TCRdb to 2016 to 2017). Library creation used the immunoSEQ multiplex PCR assay. For the multiplex PCR, a mixture combining 60 forward primers for TCR Vbeta segments and 13 reverse primers for TCR Jbeta segments was used. In its TCRdb copy, this immuneACCESS table keeps in-frame sequences only and misses some clones. Where compared with another copy, unresolved V genes explain less than half of these, and the others have no known cause. Here the sample has roughly 140,000 clones; 64% occur a single time. Around 2.9% of the sample comes from the top ten. Sequenced input: PBMCs. All receptors come from a woman in her 30s in good health and CMV-seropositive.

V is TRBV2 and J is TRBJ1-1, with a weak D call TRBD1 (5 bases). The length of the CDR3 is 16 residues. Germline V lookup: CDR1 SNHLY, CDR2 FYNNEI. Trimming cost V 6 bases and J 3 bases, with 20 bases left between them. The CDR3 sequence is CASRRGTVYRDTEAFF. The CDR3 DNA reads TGTGCCAGCAGACGGGGGACGGTTTACCGCGACACTGAAGCTTTCTTT.

The chain couples TRBV14 to TRBJ2-7; unclear D gene. The CDR3 sequence is 13 residues long. Trimming removed 2 bases from V and 4 bases from J, with 9 bases in between. The germline gives CDR1 SGHDN, CDR2 FVKESK. The CDR3 DNA follows: TGTGCCAGCAGCCAAAAGTCCAGTTACGAGCAGTACTTC. Its translation: CASSQKSSYEQYF.

The gene calls are TRBV19 and TRBJ2-1, with 9 positions matching TRBD2. Trimming removed 1 base from V and 7 bases from J; junction bases left unmatched: 5. The V gene's germline CDR1 is LNHDA and CDR2 SQIVND (reference sequence). The CDR3 covers 15 residues. The CDR3 DNA follows: TGTGCCAGTAGTATAGTTGCGGGGGGGCAGAATGAGCAGTTCTTC. Translation gives CASSIVAGGQNEQFF.

This clone showed up just once. V is TRBV9 and J is TRBJ1-1, with TRBD1 matching 7 bases. CDR3 size: 15 residues. Germline CDR1 and CDR2: SGDLS and YYNGEE. V gave up 3 bases and J gave up 5 bases; unmatched junction bases: 10. CDR3 nucleotides: TGTGCCAGCAGCGAGACAGGGTATATGAGAACTGAAGCTTTCTTT. This gives the protein CASSETGYMRTEAFF. Full variable domain (rest looked up from reference TRBV9 and TRBJ1-1): DSGVTQTPKHLITATGQRVTLRCSPRSGDLSVYWYQQSLDQGLQFLIQYYNGEERAKGNILERFSAQQFPDLHSELNLSSLELGDSALYFCASSETGYMRTEAFFGQGTRLTVV.